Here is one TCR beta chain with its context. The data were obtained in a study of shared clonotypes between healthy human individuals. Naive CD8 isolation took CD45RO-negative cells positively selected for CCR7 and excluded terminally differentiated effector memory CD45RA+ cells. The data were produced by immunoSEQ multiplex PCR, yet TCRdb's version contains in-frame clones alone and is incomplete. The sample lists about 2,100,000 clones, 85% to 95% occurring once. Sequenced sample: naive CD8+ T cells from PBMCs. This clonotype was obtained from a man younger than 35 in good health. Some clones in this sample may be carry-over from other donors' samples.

The CDR3 loop reads CASSVNPRTQETQYF. The CDR3 DNA is TGTGCCAGCAGCGTAAACCCTCGCACCCAAGAGACCCAGTACTTC. The chain couples TRBV9 to TRBJ2-5; D not resolved. Germline CDR1 SGDLS, CDR2 YYNGEE. The CDR3 consists of 15 residues. Trimming cost V 1 base and J 1 base, with 11 bases left between them.